The rows below give T cell receptor beta chains drawn from one sample of a study of shared clonotypes between healthy human individuals. TCRdb keeps only in-frame clones here, not all; method: immunoSEQ multiplex PCR. The sample contains about 1 million clones, approximately 68% of which appear only once. Material: memory CD4+ T cells sorted from blood. Every receptor here comes from a man aged 18 to 35 in good health. Each CDR3 is given with its conserved first and last residue. D genes are given only for firm matches. Rows may omit the clone size; those that give it use once, few, many or a size class.

CDR3aa: CAWKRKGTGDEKLFF
CDR3nt: TGTGCCTGGAAAAGAAAGGGGACAGGGGATGAAAAACTGTTTTTT
abundance: -
j_gene: TRBJ1-4
d_gene: TRBD1
v_gene: TRBV30

CDR3aa: CASSPPGPGAEQYF
CDR3nt: TGTGCCAGCTCACCACCGGGCCCCGGGGCCGAGCAGTACTTC
abundance: -
j_gene: TRBJ2-7
d_gene: -
v_gene: TRBV18

CDR3aa: CASGLVPGTSGRKETQYF
CDR3nt: TGTGCTAGTGGTTTGGTACCGGGGACTAGCGGGAGAAAAGAGACCCAGTACTTC
abundance: -
j_gene: TRBJ2-5
d_gene: TRBD2
v_gene: TRBV12-5

CDR3aa: CAWGGTGGDQPQHF
CDR3nt: TGTGCCTGGGGAGGGACAGGGGGCGATCAGCCCCAGCATTTT
abundance: -
j_gene: TRBJ1-5
d_gene: TRBD1
v_gene: TRBV30

CDR3aa: CASSQIGRDSSYEQYF
CDR3nt: TGTGCCAGCAGCCAGATTGGCAGGGATAGCTCCTACGAGCAGTACTTC
abundance: many
j_gene: TRBJ2-7
d_gene: -
v_gene: TRBV14

CDR3aa: CASSPWDSRNSEQFF
CDR3nt: TGTGCCAGCAGTCCGTGGGACTCCAGAAATAGTGAGCAGTTCTTC
abundance: -
j_gene: TRBJ2-1
d_gene: -
v_gene: TRBV6-5

CDR3aa: CASRATTGMNTEAFF
CDR3nt: TGTGCCAGCAGGGCAACGACAGGGATGAACACTGAAGCTTTCTTT
abundance: -
j_gene: TRBJ1-1
d_gene: TRBD1
v_gene: TRBV2

CDR3aa: CASSLAGSFNEQFF
CDR3nt: TGTGCCAGCAGCTTAGCTGGGAGCTTCAATGAGCAGTTCTTC
abundance: -
j_gene: TRBJ2-1
d_gene: -
v_gene: TRBV7-6

CDR3aa: CASSFQEGGNTGELFF
CDR3nt: TGTGCCAGCAGCTTTCAGGAGGGGGGTAACACCGGGGAGCTGTTTTTT
abundance: -
j_gene: TRBJ2-2
d_gene: -
v_gene: TRBV7-8

CDR3aa: CASSSGPYGYTF
CDR3nt: TGTGCCAGCAGCTCAGGACCCTATGGCTACACCTTC
abundance: -
j_gene: TRBJ1-2
d_gene: -
v_gene: TRBV13

CDR3aa: CASSRDGNNEQFF
CDR3nt: TGTGCCAGCAGCAGGGACGGTAACAATGAGCAGTTCTTC
abundance: once
j_gene: TRBJ2-1
d_gene: -
v_gene: TRBV7-3

CDR3aa: CASSLAGVADTQYF
CDR3nt: TGTGCCAGCAGCTTAGCGGGAGTAGCAGATACGCAGTATTTT
abundance: -
j_gene: TRBJ2-3
d_gene: -
v_gene: TRBV7-2

CDR3aa: CAISPGGQSYNEQFF
CDR3nt: TGTGCCATATCCCCTGGGGGCCAGTCCTACAATGAGCAGTTCTTC
abundance: -
j_gene: TRBJ2-1
d_gene: -
v_gene: TRBV6-1